These T cell receptor beta chains were read from a single sample in a study of blood T cell repertoires in COVID-19. The assay was immunoSEQ multiplex PCR, and TCRdb's table has in-frame clones only and misses some. The sample records fewer than 200,000 clones, 70% to 90% being singletons. The sequenced sample was PBMCs or T cells enriched from blood (not recorded which). All receptors derive from a woman aged 40 to 55 in a cohort exposed to, infected with or recovered from COVID-19 (not recorded which). Both conserved end residues are part of each CDR3. The D gene is left open where the match is weak. Size values are once, few and many counts, or a class for expanded clones, and some rows have none.

d_call: .
v_call: TRBV6-5
j_call: TRBJ1-2
clone_size: .
cdr3_nt: TGTGCCAGCAGTTACCGCCCCCCCGGCTATGGCTACACCTTC
cdr3_aa: CASSYRPPGYGYTF

d_call: TRBD2
v_call: TRBV29-1
j_call: TRBJ2-7
clone_size: .
cdr3_nt: TGCAGCGTGGTGGGCGCGGGAGCGGGGTCCTACGAGCAGTACTTC
cdr3_aa: CSVVGAGAGSYEQYF

d_call: .
v_call: TRBV19
j_call: TRBJ2-2
clone_size: .
cdr3_nt: TGTGCCAGTAGTACCGCGACAGGCCAACTGGGATACACCGGGGAGCTGTTTTTT
cdr3_aa: CASSTATGQLGYTGELFF

d_call: TRBD2
v_call: TRBV6-4
j_call: TRBJ2-3
clone_size: .
cdr3_nt: TGTGCCAGCAGCCCCCAGGCTAGCGGGCCGGATACGCAGTATTTT
cdr3_aa: CASSPQASGPDTQYF

d_call: .
v_call: TRBV7-6
j_call: TRBJ1-1
clone_size: .
cdr3_nt: TGTGCCAGCACCAAACTAGGAGGGGGGGACCGAGCTTTCTTT
cdr3_aa: CASTKLGGGDRAFF

d_call: .
v_call: TRBV15
j_call: TRBJ2-7
clone_size: .
cdr3_nt: TGTGCCACCAGCAGAGGGGGGACATTTTCCTACGAGCAGTACTTC
cdr3_aa: CATSRGGTFSYEQYF

d_call: .
v_call: TRBV5-6
j_call: TRBJ1-1
clone_size: .
cdr3_nt: TGTGCCAGCAGCTTGGGTGGGAGGGGCACTGAAGCTTTCTTT
cdr3_aa: CASSLGGRGTEAFF

d_call: TRBD2
v_call: TRBV5-8
j_call: TRBJ2-1
clone_size: .
cdr3_nt: TGTGCCAGCAGCTCCCGGGGGGACCCCTACAATGAGCAGTTCTTC
cdr3_aa: CASSSRGDPYNEQFF

d_call: .
v_call: TRBV9
j_call: TRBJ2-3
clone_size: .
cdr3_nt: TGTGCCAGCAGCGTATGGGGGGGCCCAGATACGCAGTATTTT
cdr3_aa: CASSVWGGPDTQYF

d_call: TRBD2
v_call: TRBV29-1
j_call: TRBJ2-5
clone_size: .
cdr3_nt: TGCAGCGTCCCCGGGTGGGAGGGAGAGACCCAGTACTTC
cdr3_aa: CSVPGWEGETQYF

d_call: .
v_call: TRBV27
j_call: TRBJ1-1
clone_size: .
cdr3_nt: TGTGCCAGCAGTTTTCAGGTGATGAACACTGAAGCTTTCTTT
cdr3_aa: CASSFQVMNTEAFF

d_call: .
v_call: TRBV4-1
j_call: TRBJ2-3
clone_size: .
cdr3_nt: TGCGCCAGCAGCCAATCTATGACAGGAGGCACAGATACGCAGTATTTT
cdr3_aa: CASSQSMTGGTDTQYF

d_call: .
v_call: TRBV21-1
j_call: TRBJ2-5
clone_size: .
cdr3_nt: TGTGCCCTCGGAGAGACCCAGTACTTC
cdr3_aa: CALGETQYF

d_call: .
v_call: TRBV4-2
j_call: TRBJ1-4
clone_size: .
cdr3_nt: TGTGCCAGCAGCCTAGTACAGTCAACTAATGAAAAACTGTTTTTT
cdr3_aa: CASSLVQSTNEKLFF

d_call: .
v_call: TRBV24-1
j_call: TRBJ2-2
clone_size: .
cdr3_nt: TGTGCCACCAGTTTTGTCGCCGGGGAGCTGTTTTTT
cdr3_aa: CATSFVAGELFF

d_call: .
v_call: TRBV27
j_call: TRBJ1-4
clone_size: .
cdr3_nt: TGTGCCAGCAGTTTCGGGGGGGCGCGAGAAAAACTGTTTTTT
cdr3_aa: CASSFGGAREKLFF

d_call: TRBD1
v_call: TRBV12-3/TRBV12-4
j_call: TRBJ1-1
clone_size: few
cdr3_nt: TGTGCCAGCACCCCAGGGGGCACTGAAGCTTTCTTT
cdr3_aa: CASTPGGTEAFF

d_call: TRBD2
v_call: TRBV5-1
j_call: TRBJ2-7
clone_size: .
cdr3_nt: TGCGCCAGCAGCTACCTCGGGGGGGGGAACGAGCAGTACTTC
cdr3_aa: CASSYLGGGNEQYF

d_call: .
v_call: TRBV12-3/TRBV12-4
j_call: TRBJ1-1
clone_size: .
cdr3_nt: TGTGCCAGCAGGAATGGACAAGGATCAGCTTTCTTT
cdr3_aa: CASRNGQGSAFF

d_call: TRBD2
v_call: TRBV7-9
j_call: TRBJ2-7
clone_size: .
cdr3_nt: TGTGCCAGCAGCTTAAATATAGCGGGAGTATACGACTTC
cdr3_aa: CASSLNIAGVYDF

d_call: .
v_call: TRBV27
j_call: TRBJ2-6
clone_size: .
cdr3_nt: TGTGCCAGCAGTTTTGTGGGGGGTACCGGGGCCAACGTCCTGACTTTC
cdr3_aa: CASSFVGGTGANVLTF

d_call: TRBD2
v_call: TRBV6-2/TRBV6-3
j_call: TRBJ2-7
clone_size: once
cdr3_nt: TGTGCCAGCAGTTACCCCCGGGGGAGCGAGGGAGGGGTCCCTCCCTACGAGCAGTACTTC
cdr3_aa: CASSYPRGSEGGVPPYEQYF

d_call: TRBD1
v_call: TRBV28
j_call: TRBJ1-2
clone_size: .
cdr3_nt: TGTGCCAGCAGCCTAACAGGGGGCTATGGCTACACCTTC
cdr3_aa: CASSLTGGYGYTF

d_call: .
v_call: TRBV5-1
j_call: TRBJ1-1
clone_size: .
cdr3_nt: TGCGCCAGCACCTCTATGGGGCAGCAGAACACTGAAGCTTTCTTT
cdr3_aa: CASTSMGQQNTEAFF

d_call: .
v_call: TRBV6-2/TRBV6-3
j_call: TRBJ2-7
clone_size: .
cdr3_nt: TGTGCCAGCAGTTACTCGTTGGGGCGAAGCACCTACGAGCAGTACTTC
cdr3_aa: CASSYSLGRSTYEQYF

d_call: TRBD1
v_call: TRBV5-1
j_call: TRBJ1-2
clone_size: .
cdr3_nt: TGCGCCAGCAGCTTGGAGGCAGGGGGTAGCTATGGCTACACCTTC
cdr3_aa: CASSLEAGGSYGYTF

d_call: TRBD1
v_call: TRBV19
j_call: TRBJ2-7
clone_size: .
cdr3_nt: TGTGCCAGTAGTATTGCCGGGACAGGTGACTACGAGCAGTACTTC
cdr3_aa: CASSIAGTGDYEQYF

d_call: .
v_call: TRBV10-3
j_call: TRBJ1-5
clone_size: .
cdr3_nt: TGTGCCATCAGTGAGGAAGGGGGGGATCAGCCCCAGCATTTT
cdr3_aa: CAISEEGGDQPQHF

d_call: .
v_call: TRBV29-1
j_call: TRBJ1-5
clone_size: few
cdr3_nt: TGCAGCGTTGGAGAGAGGGTGGGTAATCAGCCCCAGCATTTT
cdr3_aa: CSVGERVGNQPQHF

d_call: TRBD1
v_call: TRBV5-1
j_call: TRBJ1-6
clone_size: .
cdr3_nt: TGCGCCAGCAGCTTGGAGGGGACAGGGATTTCACCCCTCCACTTT
cdr3_aa: CASSLEGTGISPLHF

d_call: .
v_call: TRBV18
j_call: TRBJ2-2
clone_size: .
cdr3_nt: TGTGCCAGCTCACCCATGACCGGGGAGCTGTTTTTT
cdr3_aa: CASSPMTGELFF

d_call: TRBD1
v_call: TRBV28
j_call: TRBJ1-2
clone_size: .
cdr3_nt: TGTGCCAGCAGTTTAAGCAGGGGGCGCGTTAATGACTATGGCTACACCTTC
cdr3_aa: CASSLSRGRVNDYGYTF

d_call: TRBD1
v_call: TRBV10-1
j_call: TRBJ1-1
clone_size: .
cdr3_nt: TGCGCCAGCAGTCGAACAGGGGACGGGAACACTGAAGCTTTCTTT
cdr3_aa: CASSRTGDGNTEAFF

d_call: .
v_call: TRBV7-2
j_call: TRBJ2-3
clone_size: .
cdr3_nt: TGTGCCAGCAGCTTACGACTATACACAGATACGCAGTATTTT
cdr3_aa: CASSLRLYTDTQYF

d_call: .
v_call: TRBV4-1
j_call: TRBJ2-6
clone_size: .
cdr3_nt: TGCGCCAGCAGCCAAGATCCCCAATCTGGGGCCAACGTCCTGACTTTC
cdr3_aa: CASSQDPQSGANVLTF

d_call: TRBD2
v_call: TRBV9
j_call: TRBJ2-1
clone_size: .
cdr3_nt: TGTGCCAGCAGCGTCCATTTCAGGACTCAGGTAGCGGGAGGGGAGAATGGAGAGCAGTTCTTC
cdr3_aa: CASSVHFRTQVAGGENGEQFF

d_call: TRBD1
v_call: TRBV19
j_call: TRBJ1-4
clone_size: .
cdr3_nt: TGTGCCAGTAGTATGGAGAACCGGGACAGGGAAAAACTGTTTTTT
cdr3_aa: CASSMENRDREKLFF

d_call: .
v_call: TRBV18
j_call: TRBJ2-7
clone_size: .
cdr3_nt: TGTGCCAGCTCGCGGCAGAAGGCCTACGAGCAGTACTTC
cdr3_aa: CASSRQKAYEQYF

d_call: TRBD1
v_call: TRBV7-2
j_call: TRBJ2-7
clone_size: .
cdr3_nt: TGTGCCAGCAGCTTAGATTTGTTGGACAGGGCGTACTTC
cdr3_aa: CASSLDLLDRAYF

d_call: .
v_call: TRBV4-1
j_call: TRBJ2-1
clone_size: .
cdr3_nt: TGCGCCAGCAGCCAGGGAGATGGCTCCTACAATGAGCAGTTCTTC
cdr3_aa: CASSQGDGSYNEQFF

d_call: .
v_call: TRBV6-6
j_call: TRBJ1-3
clone_size: .
cdr3_nt: TGTGCCAGCAGAGAGACAGCTTCCTCTGGAAACACCATATATTTT
cdr3_aa: CASRETASSGNTIYF

d_call: .
v_call: TRBV27
j_call: TRBJ1-2
clone_size: .
cdr3_nt: TGTGCCAGCAGCCCGACCCCCCCGGGACACAACTATGGCTACACCTTC
cdr3_aa: CASSPTPPGHNYGYTF

d_call: .
v_call: TRBV5-6
j_call: TRBJ1-3
clone_size: .
cdr3_nt: TGTGCCAGCAGCTTGTCGGGGGATAGGGGAAACACCATATATTTT
cdr3_aa: CASSLSGDRGNTIYF

d_call: .
v_call: TRBV27
j_call: TRBJ2-1
clone_size: .
cdr3_nt: TGTGCCAGCAGTAAACAGGACTCCTACAATGAGCAGTTCTTC
cdr3_aa: CASSKQDSYNEQFF

d_call: TRBD1
v_call: TRBV4-1
j_call: TRBJ1-1
clone_size: .
cdr3_nt: TGCGCCAGCAGCCACCGGTGGACCGGGACAGGGACCACTGAAGCTTTCTTT
cdr3_aa: CASSHRWTGTGTTEAFF

d_call: .
v_call: TRBV7-9
j_call: TRBJ2-3
clone_size: .
cdr3_nt: TGTGCCAGCAGCTTAGCGCTGAGCAACACAGATACGCAGTATTTT
cdr3_aa: CASSLALSNTDTQYF

d_call: .
v_call: TRBV12-3/TRBV12-4
j_call: TRBJ1-1
clone_size: .
cdr3_nt: TGTGCCAGCAGTTTAGGCCACAGAGTAGCTTTCTTT
cdr3_aa: CASSLGHRVAFF

d_call: TRBD2
v_call: TRBV27
j_call: TRBJ2-1
clone_size: .
cdr3_nt: TGTGCCAGCAGTTATCCTAGCGGGGGGAATGAGCAGTTCTTC
cdr3_aa: CASSYPSGGNEQFF

d_call: TRBD2
v_call: TRBV5-1
j_call: TRBJ2-7
clone_size: .
cdr3_nt: TGCGCCAGCAGCTTGTTTGGTAGCGGGGGTGGTGAGCAGTACTTC
cdr3_aa: CASSLFGSGGGEQYF

d_call: .
v_call: TRBV12-2
j_call: TRBJ2-2
clone_size: .
cdr3_nt: TGTGCAAGTCGAAGCGGGAACACCGGGGAGCTGTTTTTT
cdr3_aa: CASRSGNTGELFF

d_call: TRBD2
v_call: TRBV19
j_call: TRBJ2-3
clone_size: .
cdr3_nt: TGTGCCAGTAGTACACTAGCGGGGGTGGATACGCAGTATTTT
cdr3_aa: CASSTLAGVDTQYF

d_call: TRBD2
v_call: TRBV20-1
j_call: TRBJ2-2
clone_size: few
cdr3_nt: TGCAGTGCTAGTACGGGACTAGCGGACACCGGGGAGCTGTTTTTT
cdr3_aa: CSASTGLADTGELFF

d_call: .
v_call: TRBV5-1
j_call: TRBJ2-1
clone_size: .
cdr3_nt: TGCGCCAGCAGCTACCGGCCACAGGCGAGCTCCTACAATGAGCAGTTCTTC
cdr3_aa: CASSYRPQASSYNEQFF

d_call: .
v_call: TRBV2
j_call: TRBJ1-4
clone_size: .
cdr3_nt: TGTGCCAGCAGTGACCTTACAACTAATGAAAAACTGTTTTTT
cdr3_aa: CASSDLTTNEKLFF

d_call: TRBD2
v_call: TRBV11-2
j_call: TRBJ2-1
clone_size: .
cdr3_nt: TGTGCCAGCAGCTCTCGACTCGGACTAGCTTCCTACAATGAGCAGTTCTTC
cdr3_aa: CASSSRLGLASYNEQFF

d_call: TRBD2
v_call: TRBV28
j_call: TRBJ2-7
clone_size: .
cdr3_nt: TGTGCCAGCAGTAGGACTAGCGGGGGCCGTAGCTCCTACGAGCAGTACTTC
cdr3_aa: CASSRTSGGRSSYEQYF

d_call: TRBD1
v_call: TRBV6-5
j_call: TRBJ1-5
clone_size: .
cdr3_nt: TGTGCCAGCAGGGTATCAGGGGGAAAGGGGCAGCCCCAGCATTTT
cdr3_aa: CASRVSGGKGQPQHF